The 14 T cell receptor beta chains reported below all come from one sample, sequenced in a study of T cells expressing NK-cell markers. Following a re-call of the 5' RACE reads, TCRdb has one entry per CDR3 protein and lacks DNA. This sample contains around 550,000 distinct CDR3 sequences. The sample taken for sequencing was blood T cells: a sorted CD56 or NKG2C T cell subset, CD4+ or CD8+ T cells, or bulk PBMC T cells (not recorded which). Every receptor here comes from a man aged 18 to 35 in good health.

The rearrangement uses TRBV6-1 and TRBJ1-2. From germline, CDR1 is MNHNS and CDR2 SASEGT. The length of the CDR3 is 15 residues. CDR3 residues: CASSQLLSAFYGYTF.

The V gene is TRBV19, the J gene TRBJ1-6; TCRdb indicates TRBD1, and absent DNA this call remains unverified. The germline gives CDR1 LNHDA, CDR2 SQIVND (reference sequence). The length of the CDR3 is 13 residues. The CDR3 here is CASSPGPNSPLHF.

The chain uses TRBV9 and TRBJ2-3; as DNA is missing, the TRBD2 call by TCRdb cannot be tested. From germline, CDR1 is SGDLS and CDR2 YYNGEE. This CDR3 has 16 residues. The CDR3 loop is CASSVDGRYRTDTQYF.

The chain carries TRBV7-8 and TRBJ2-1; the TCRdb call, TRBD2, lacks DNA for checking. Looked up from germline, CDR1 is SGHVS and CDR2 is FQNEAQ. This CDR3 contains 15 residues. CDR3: CASSSIAGGPNEQFF.

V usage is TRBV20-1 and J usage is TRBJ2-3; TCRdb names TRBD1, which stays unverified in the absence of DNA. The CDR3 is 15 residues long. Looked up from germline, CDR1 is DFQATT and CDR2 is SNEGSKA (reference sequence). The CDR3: CSPTHGGALTDTQYF.

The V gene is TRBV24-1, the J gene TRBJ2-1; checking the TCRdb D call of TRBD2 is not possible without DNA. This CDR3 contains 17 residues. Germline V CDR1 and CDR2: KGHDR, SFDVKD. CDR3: CATSGSSGSSSYNEQFF.

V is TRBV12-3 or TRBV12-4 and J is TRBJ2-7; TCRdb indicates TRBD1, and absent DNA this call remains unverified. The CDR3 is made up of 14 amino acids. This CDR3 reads CASKFTGSLGEQYF.

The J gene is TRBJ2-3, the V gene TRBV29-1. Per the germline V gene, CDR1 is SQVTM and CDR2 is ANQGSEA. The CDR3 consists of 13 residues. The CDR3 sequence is CSVRRGSGDTQYF.

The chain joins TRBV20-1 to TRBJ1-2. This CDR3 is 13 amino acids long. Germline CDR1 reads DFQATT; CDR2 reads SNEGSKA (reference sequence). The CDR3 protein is CSARDPNTHGYTF.

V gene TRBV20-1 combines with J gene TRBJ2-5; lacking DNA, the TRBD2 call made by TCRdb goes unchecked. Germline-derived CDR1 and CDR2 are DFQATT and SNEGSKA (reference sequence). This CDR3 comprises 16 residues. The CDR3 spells CSARDQREGQGETQYF.

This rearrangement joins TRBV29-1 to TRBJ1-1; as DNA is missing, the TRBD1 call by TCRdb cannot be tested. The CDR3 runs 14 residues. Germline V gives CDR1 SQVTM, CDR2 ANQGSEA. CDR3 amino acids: CSVVTGSMNTEAFF.

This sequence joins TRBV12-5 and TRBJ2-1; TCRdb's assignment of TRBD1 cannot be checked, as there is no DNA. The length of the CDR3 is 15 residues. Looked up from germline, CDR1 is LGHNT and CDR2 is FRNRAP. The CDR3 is CASGSPGDPYNEQFF.

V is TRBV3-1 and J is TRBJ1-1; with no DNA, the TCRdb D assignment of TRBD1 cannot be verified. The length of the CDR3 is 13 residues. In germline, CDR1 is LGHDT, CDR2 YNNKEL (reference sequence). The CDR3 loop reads CASSRGVQAEAFF.

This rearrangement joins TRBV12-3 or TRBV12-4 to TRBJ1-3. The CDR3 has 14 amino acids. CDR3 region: CASSLAGPGNTIYF.